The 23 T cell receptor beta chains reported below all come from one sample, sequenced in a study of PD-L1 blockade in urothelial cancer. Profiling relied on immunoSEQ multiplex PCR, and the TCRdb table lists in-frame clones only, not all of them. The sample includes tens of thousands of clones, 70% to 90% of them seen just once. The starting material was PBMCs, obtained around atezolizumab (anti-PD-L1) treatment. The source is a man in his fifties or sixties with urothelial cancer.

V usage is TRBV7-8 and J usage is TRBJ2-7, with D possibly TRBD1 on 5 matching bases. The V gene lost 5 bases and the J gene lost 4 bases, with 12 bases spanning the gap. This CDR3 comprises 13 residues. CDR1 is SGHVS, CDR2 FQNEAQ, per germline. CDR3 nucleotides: TGTGCCAGCAGCCTGGACACTCTGTACGAGCAGTACTTC. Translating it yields CASSLDTLYEQYF.

The CDR3 reads CASSSGQEVRAFF. CDR3 DNA sequence: TGTGCCAGCAGCTCGGGACAGGAAGTTCGTGCTTTCTTT. This chain links TRBV7-9 with TRBJ1-1; 8 bases align to TRBD1. Trimming took 4 bases from V and 11 from J; bases not matched to a gene: 9. The CDR3 is made up of 13 amino acids. Germline V gene sequence: CDR1 SEHNR, CDR2 FQNEAQ (reference sequence).

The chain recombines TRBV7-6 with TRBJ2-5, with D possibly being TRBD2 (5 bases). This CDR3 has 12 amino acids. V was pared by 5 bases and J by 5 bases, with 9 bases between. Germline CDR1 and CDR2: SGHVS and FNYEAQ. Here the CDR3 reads CASSPRVETQYF. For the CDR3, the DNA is TGTGCCAGCAGCCCGAGGGTGGAGACCCAGTACTTC.

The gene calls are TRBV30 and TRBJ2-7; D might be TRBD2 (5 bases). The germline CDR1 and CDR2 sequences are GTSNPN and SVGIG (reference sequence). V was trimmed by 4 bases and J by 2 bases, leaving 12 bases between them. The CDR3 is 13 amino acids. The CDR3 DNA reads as TGTGCCTGGAATGTAGGAGGACCCTACGAGCAGTACTTC. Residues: CAWNVGGPYEQYF. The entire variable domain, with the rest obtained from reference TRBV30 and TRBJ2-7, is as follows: SQTIHQWPATLVQPVGSPLSLECTVEGTSNPNLYWYRQAAGRGLQLLFYSVGIGQISSEVPQNLSASRPQDRQFILSSKKLLLSDSGFYLCAWNVGGPYEQYFGPGTRLTVT.

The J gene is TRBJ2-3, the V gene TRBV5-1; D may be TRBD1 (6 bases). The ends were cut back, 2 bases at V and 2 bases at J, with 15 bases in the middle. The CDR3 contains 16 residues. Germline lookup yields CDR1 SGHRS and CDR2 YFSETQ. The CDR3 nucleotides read TGCGCCAGCAGCTTCCCCCCCAGGGGTCCCACAGATACGCAGTATTTT. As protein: CASSFPPRGPTDTQYF.

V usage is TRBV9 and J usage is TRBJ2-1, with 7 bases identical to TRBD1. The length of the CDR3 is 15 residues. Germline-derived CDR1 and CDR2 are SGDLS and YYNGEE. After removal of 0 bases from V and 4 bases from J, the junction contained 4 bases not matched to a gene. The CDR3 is CASSVATGQYNEQFF. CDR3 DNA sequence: TGTGCCAGCAGCGTAGCGACAGGGCAATACAATGAGCAGTTCTTC. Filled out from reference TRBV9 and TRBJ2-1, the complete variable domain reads DSGVTQTPKHLITATGQRVTLRCSPRSGDLSVYWYQQSLDQGLQFLIQYYNGEERAKGNILERFSAQQFPDLHSELNLSSLELGDSALYFCASSVATGQYNEQFFGPGTRLTVL.

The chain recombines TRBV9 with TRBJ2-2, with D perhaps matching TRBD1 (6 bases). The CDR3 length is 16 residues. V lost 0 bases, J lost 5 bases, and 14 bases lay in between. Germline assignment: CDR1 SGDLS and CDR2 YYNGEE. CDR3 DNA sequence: TGTGCCAGCAGCGTAGCGCTAGCAGGGGCAACCGGGGAGCTGTTTTTT. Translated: CASSVALAGATGELFF.

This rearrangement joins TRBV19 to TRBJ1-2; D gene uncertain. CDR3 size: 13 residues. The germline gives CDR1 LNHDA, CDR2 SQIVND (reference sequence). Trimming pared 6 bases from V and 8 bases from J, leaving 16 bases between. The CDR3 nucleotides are TGTGCCAGTAGGCAAACATTGGCGGGCGGCTACACCTTC. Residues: CASRQTLAGGYTF.

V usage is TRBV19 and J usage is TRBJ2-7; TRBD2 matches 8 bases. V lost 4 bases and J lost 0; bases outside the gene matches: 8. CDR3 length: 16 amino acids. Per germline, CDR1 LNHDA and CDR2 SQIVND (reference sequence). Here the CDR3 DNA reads TGTGCCAGTAGTACGGGGGTGAGCGGGAGCTCCTACGAGCAGTACTTC. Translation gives CASSTGVSGSSYEQYF.

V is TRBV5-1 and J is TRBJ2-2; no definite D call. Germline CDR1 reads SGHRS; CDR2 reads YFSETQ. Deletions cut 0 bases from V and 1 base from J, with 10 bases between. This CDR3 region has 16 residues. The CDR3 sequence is CASSLVPGRNTGELFF. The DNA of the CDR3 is TGCGCCAGCAGCTTGGTTCCAGGAAGGAACACCGGGGAGCTGTTTTTT.

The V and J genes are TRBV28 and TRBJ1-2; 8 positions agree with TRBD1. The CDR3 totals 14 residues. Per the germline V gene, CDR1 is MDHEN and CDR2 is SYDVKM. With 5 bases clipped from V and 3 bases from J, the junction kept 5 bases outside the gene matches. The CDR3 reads CASSVQGADYGYTF. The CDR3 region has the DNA TGTGCCAGCAGTGTCCAGGGGGCGGACTATGGCTACACCTTC.

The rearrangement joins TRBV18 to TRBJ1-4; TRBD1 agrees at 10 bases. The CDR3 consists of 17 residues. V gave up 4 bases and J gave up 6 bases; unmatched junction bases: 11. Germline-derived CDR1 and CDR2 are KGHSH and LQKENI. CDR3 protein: CASSRTGQGIGHEKLFF. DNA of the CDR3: TGTGCCAGCTCACGTACGGGACAGGGGATTGGGCATGAAAAACTGTTTTTT.

The CDR3 sequence is CASSQPGGTGELFF. The CDR3 DNA sequence: TGTGCCAGTAGCCAGCCAGGAGGTACCGGGGAGCTGTTTTTT. The V gene is TRBV19, the J gene TRBJ2-2; possible D gene TRBD2, 5 bases. This CDR3 has 14 amino acids. Trimming took off 6 bases at V and 5 bases at J, with 13 bases between the two ends. The germline V gene encodes CDR1 LNHDA and CDR2 SQIVND (reference sequence).

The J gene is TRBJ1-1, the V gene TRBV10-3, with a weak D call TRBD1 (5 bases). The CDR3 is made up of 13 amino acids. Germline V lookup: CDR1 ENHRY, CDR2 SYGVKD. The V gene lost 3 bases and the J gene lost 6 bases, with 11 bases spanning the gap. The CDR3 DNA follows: TGTGCCATCAGTGACCAAAAAGGGGCTGAAGCTTTCTTT. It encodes CAISDQKGAEAFF.

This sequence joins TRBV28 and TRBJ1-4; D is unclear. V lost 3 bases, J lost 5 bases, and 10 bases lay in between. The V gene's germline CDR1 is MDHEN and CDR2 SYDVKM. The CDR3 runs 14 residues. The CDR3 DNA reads TGTGCCAGCAGTTTTGTCAGTGTGAATGAAAAACTGTTTTTT. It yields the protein CASSFVSVNEKLFF. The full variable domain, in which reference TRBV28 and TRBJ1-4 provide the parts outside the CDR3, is DVKVTQSSRYLVKRTGEKVFLECVQDMDHENMFWYRQDPGLGLRLIYFSYDVKMKEKGDIPEGYSVSREKKERFSLILESASTNQTSMYLCASSFVSVNEKLFFGSGTQLSVL.

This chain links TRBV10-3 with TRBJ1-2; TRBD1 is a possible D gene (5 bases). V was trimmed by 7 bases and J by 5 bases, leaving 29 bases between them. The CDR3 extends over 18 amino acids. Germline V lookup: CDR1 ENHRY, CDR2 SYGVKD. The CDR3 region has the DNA TGTGCCATCACGGTTACCCCCCTCAGGGCACCTTCTTTGTATGGCTACACCTTC. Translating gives CAITVTPLRAPSLYGYTF.

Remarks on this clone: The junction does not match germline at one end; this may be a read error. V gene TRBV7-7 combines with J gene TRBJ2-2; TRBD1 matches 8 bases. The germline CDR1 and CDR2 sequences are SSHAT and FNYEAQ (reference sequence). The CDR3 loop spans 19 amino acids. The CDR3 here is CASSLALARDRPNTGELFF. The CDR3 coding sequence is TGTGCTAGCAGCTTAGCGCTAGCTCGGGACAGGCCCAACACCGGGGAGCTGTTTTTT.

The chain's CDR3 is CAWSSTRLAHSYEQYF. The CDR3 bases are TGTGCCTGGAGTAGTACGAGACTAGCCCACTCCTACGAGCAGTACTTC. The genes are TRBV30 and TRBJ2-7; 7 bases fit TRBD2. CDR1 and CDR2 (germline): GTSNPN, SVGIG (reference sequence). CDR3 length: 16 amino acids. Trimming removed 2 bases from V and 0 bases from J; junction bases left unmatched: 10.

CDR3 nucleotides: TGTGCCAGCAGCTTAGTAGGGGTCGGCTACACCTTC. Encoded protein: CASSLVGVGYTF. The chain joins TRBV11-2 to TRBJ1-2; D may be TRBD1 (5 bases). Per the germline V gene, CDR1 is SGHAT and CDR2 is FQNNGV. The V and J ends lost 1 base and 8 bases respectively, with 8 bases between them. The CDR3 spans 12 residues. The full variable domain, in which reference TRBV11-2 and TRBJ1-2 provide the parts outside the CDR3, is EAGVAQSPRYKIIEKRQSVAFWCNPISGHATLYWYQQILGQGPKLLIQFQNNGVVDDSQLPKDRFSAERLKGVDSTLKIQPAKLEDSAVYLCASSLVGVGYTFGSGTRLTVV.

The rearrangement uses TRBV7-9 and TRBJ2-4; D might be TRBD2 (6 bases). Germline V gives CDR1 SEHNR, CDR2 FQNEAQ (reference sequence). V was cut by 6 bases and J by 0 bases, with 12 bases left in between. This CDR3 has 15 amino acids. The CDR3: CASSPGTLAKNIQYF. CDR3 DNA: TGTGCCAGCAGTCCCGGGACTCTAGCCAAAAACATTCAGTACTTC.

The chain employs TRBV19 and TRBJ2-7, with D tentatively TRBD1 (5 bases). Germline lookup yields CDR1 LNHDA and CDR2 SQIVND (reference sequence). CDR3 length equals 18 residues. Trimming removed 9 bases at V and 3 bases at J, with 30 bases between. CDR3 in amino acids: CASTIKSDRSLRLYEQYF. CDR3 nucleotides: TGTGCCAGCACGATTAAATCCGACAGATCCCTCCGTCTCTACGAGCAGTACTTC.

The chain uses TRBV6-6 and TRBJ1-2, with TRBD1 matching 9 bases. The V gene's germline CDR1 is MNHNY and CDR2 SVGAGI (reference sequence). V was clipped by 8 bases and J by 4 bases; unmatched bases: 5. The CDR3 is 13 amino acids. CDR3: CASSQGAGYGYTF. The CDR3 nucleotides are TGTGCCAGCTCACAGGGGGCGGGCTATGGCTACACCTTC.

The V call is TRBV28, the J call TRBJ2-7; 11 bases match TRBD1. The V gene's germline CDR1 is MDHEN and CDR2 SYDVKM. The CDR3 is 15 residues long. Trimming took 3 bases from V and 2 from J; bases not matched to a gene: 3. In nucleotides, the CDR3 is TGTGCCAGCAGTTTGGGACAGGGGGTGACCTACGAGCAGTACTTC. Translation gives CASSLGQGVTYEQYF.